Listed below are T cell receptor beta chains from one sample, sequenced in a study of CD8+CD57+ T cells in acquired aplastic anemia. TCRdb re-called the reads through MiXCR, storing one row per CDR3 protein. The data contain hundreds of thousands of distinct CDR3 sequences, about 80% of them singletons. The sequenced sample consisted of sorted CD4+, CD8+, or CD8+CD57+ T cells (not recorded which) from PBMCs. The receptor source for this set is a human donor with aplastic anemia. CDR3s include the opening cysteine and the closing phenylalanine or tryptophan. Fields, in order: V gene, J gene, CDR3 protein.

v_gene: TRBV5-1
j_gene: TRBJ2-3
CDR3aa: CASSLGSNTEQYF

v_gene: TRBV9
j_gene: TRBJ1-1
CDR3aa: CASSLPLAGDTEAFF

v_gene: TRBV7-6
j_gene: TRBJ1-4
CDR3aa: CASSFRFPEDQKLFF

v_gene: TRBV7-9
j_gene: TRBJ2-1
CDR3aa: CASSSQESAGSDEQFF

v_gene: TRBV19
j_gene: TRBJ1-1
CDR3aa: CASSIAMGAYNEHFF

v_gene: TRBV7-8
j_gene: TRBJ2-1
CDR3aa: CASSSTSVGNEGCF

v_gene: TRBV7-9
j_gene: TRBJ2-3
CDR3aa: CAGQGARDHTDTQYF

v_gene: TRBV9
j_gene: TRBJ2-6
CDR3aa: CASSVGSSGGDAHVLTF

v_gene: TRBV2
j_gene: TRBJ2-4
CDR3aa: CASSDAGILQYF

v_gene: TRBV9
j_gene: TRBJ2-3
CDR3aa: CASSPYRGVGSTDTQYF